Below, 5 T cell receptor beta chains from the same sample are listed, as sequenced in a study of shared clonotypes between healthy human individuals. Data came from immunoSEQ multiplex PCR; TCRdb stores just in-frame clones and leaves some out. The sample has roughly 2.5 million clones, over 85% seen once. The sequenced sample was naive CD4+ T cells sorted from blood. Subset of the sample: CD45RA+ positively selected. All receptors derive from a man between 18 and 29 years old in good health.

The V call is TRBV7-9, the J call TRBJ1-5, with 7 bases lining up with TRBD1. Unmatched junction bases numbered 8, after V lost 1 base and J lost 11 bases. This CDR3 spans 14 amino acids. Germline V gene lookup returns CDR1 SEHNR and CDR2 FQNEAQ (reference sequence). The DNA for the CDR3 is TGTGCCAGCAGCTTAGGGGGACAGCCTGGGGCCCAGCATTTT. Translating gives CASSLGGQPGAQHF. Looking up the rest from reference TRBV7-9 and TRBJ1-5 gives the full variable domain: DTGVSQNPRHKITKRGQNVTFRCDPISEHNRLYWYRQTLGQGPEFLTYFQNEAQLEKSRLLSDRFSAERPKGSFSTLEIQRTEQGDSAMYLCASSLGGQPGAQHFGDGTRLSIL.

V is TRBV5-4 and J is TRBJ2-6; 7 nucleotides align to TRBD1. The CDR3 is 16 residues long. The ends lost 4 bases at V and 0 bases at J; junction bases unmatched: 4. The germline V gene has CDR1 SGHNT and CDR2 YYREEE (reference sequence). The CDR3 region is CASSQSGGSGANVLTF. The CDR3 coding sequence is TGTGCCAGCAGCCAATCAGGGGGCTCTGGGGCCAACGTCCTGACTTTC.

The chain employs TRBV7-9 and TRBJ1-5; perhaps TRBD1 as D (6 bases). Per germline, CDR1 SEHNR and CDR2 FQNEAQ (reference sequence). CDR3 length: 15 amino acids. Trimming removed 2 bases from V and 3 bases from J, with 11 bases in between. CDR3 sequence (DNA): TGTGCCAGCAGCTTAAGGGGGGATCTCAATCAGCCCCAGCATTTT. Protein sequence: CASSLRGDLNQPQHF.

Comments on this clone: The sample carries other DNA sequences with the same CDR3. V and J are TRBV11-2 and TRBJ2-5, with D perhaps TRBD1 (6 bases). V lost 1 base and J lost 1, with 13 bases in between. The length of the CDR3 is 16 residues. Per the germline V gene, CDR1 is SGHAT and CDR2 is FQNNGV. CDR3 protein: CASSLVTGTPQETQYF. CDR3 nucleotides: TGTGCCAGCAGCTTAGTAACAGGGACCCCCCAAGAGACCCAGTACTTC.

The rearrangement uses TRBV5-1 and TRBJ1-1; tentatively, D is TRBD1 (6 bases). The CDR3 contains 13 residues. Per the germline V gene, CDR1 is SGHRS and CDR2 is YFSETQ. The germline V and J ends were trimmed by 4 bases and 5 bases, with 12 bases remaining between them. The CDR3 here is CASSMGGSTEAFF. For the CDR3, the DNA is TGCGCCAGCAGCATGGGGGGCTCGACTGAAGCTTTCTTT. The complete variable domain, with remaining parts taken from reference TRBV5-1 and TRBJ1-1, reads KAGVTQTPRYLIKTRGQQVTLSCSPISGHRSVSWYQQTPGQGLQFLFEYFSETQRNKGNFPGRFSGRQFSNSRSEMNVSTLELGDSALYLCASSMGGSTEAFFGQGTRLTVV.